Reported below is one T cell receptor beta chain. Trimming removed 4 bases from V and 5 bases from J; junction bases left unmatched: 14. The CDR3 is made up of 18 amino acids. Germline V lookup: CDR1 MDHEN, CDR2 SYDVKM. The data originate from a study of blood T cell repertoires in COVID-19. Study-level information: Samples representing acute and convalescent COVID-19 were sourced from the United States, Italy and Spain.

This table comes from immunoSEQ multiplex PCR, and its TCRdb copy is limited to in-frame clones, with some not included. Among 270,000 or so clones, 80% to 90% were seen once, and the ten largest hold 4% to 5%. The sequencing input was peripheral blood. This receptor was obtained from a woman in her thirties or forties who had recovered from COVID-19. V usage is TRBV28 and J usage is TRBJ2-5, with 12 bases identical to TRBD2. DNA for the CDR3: TGTGCCAGCAGTTCCTACTCTAGCGGGGGGGCTAGGGGCGAGACCCAGTACTTC. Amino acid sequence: CASSSYSSGGARGETQYF.